This T cell receptor beta chain came from a study of T cells after yellow fever vaccination. As for the study in general: Low-cell-number fractions underwent preparation using SMART-Seq v4 Ultra Low Input.

Trimming removed 3 bases from V and 6 bases from J; junction bases left unmatched: 9. CDR1 and CDR2 (germline): DFQATT, SNEGSKA (reference sequence). The CDR3 consists of 14 residues. A process of 5'RACE template switching, which added a universal primer site and UMIs, was used to make TCR cDNA. TCRdb reanalysed the 5' RACE reads using MiXCR and keeps one entry per CDR3 protein. The sample shows approximately 150,000 distinct CDR3 sequences, 5.5% to 7.5% of them seen only once. This clonotype appeared many times. The sequence derives from a man between 18 and 35 years old who received the YFV17D yellow fever vaccine. Sample: CD4+ T cells sorted from PBMCs, taken on the day of the first yellow fever vaccination. The chain carries TRBV20-1 and TRBJ2-5, with 8 bases matching TRBD2. This CDR3 reads CSASKTSEGKTQYF. The CDR3 DNA reads as TGCAGTGCTAGTAAGACTAGCGAGGGGAAGACCCAGTACTTC.